This TCR beta chain was recovered during a study of T cell repertoires in cytomegalovirus infection. In this sample, this clonotype turned up many times. A single record per CDR3 protein comes from TCRdb applying MiXCR to the reads. The sample has 200,000 to 300,000 distinct CDR3 sequences, approximately 13% seen once. The germline gives CDR1 SGHTA, CDR2 FQGNSA. Trimming removed 1 base from V and 2 bases from J, with 11 bases in between. CDR3 length equals 15 residues. The sequence was collected from a human donor in good health (CMV status not recorded). Some clones in this sample may be carry-over from other donors' samples. Sequencing input: PBMCs. This chain joins TRBV7-2 and TRBJ2-5; D may correspond to TRBD1 or TRBD2 (5 bases each). DNA of the CDR3: TGTGCCAGCAGCTTAGTTGGGGACCTACAAGAGACCCAGTACTTC. It codes for CASSLVGDLQETQYF.